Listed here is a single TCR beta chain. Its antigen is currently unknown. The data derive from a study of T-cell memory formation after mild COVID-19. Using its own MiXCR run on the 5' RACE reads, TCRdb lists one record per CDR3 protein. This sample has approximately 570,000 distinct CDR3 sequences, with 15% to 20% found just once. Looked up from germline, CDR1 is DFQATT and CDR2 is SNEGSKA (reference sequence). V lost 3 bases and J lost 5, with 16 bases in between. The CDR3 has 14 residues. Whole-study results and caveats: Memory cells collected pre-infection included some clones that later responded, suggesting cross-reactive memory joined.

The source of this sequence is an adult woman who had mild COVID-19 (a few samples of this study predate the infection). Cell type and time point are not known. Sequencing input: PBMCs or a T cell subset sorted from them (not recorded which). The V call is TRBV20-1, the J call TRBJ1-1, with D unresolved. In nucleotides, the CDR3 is TGCAGTGCTAGCCATGGAGCGTGGAAAACTGAAGCTTTCTTT. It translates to CSASHGAWKTEAFF.